One and the same sample provided the 19 T cell receptor beta chains below, sequenced in a study of T cell changes during pregnancy in multiple sclerosis. Profiled with immunoSEQ multiplex PCR; TCRdb holds only in-frame clones, not every one. The sample lists about 59,000 clones, roughly 90% occurring once. The material sequenced was peripheral blood, taken in the first trimester of pregnancy. These receptors came from a female donor with multiple sclerosis, enrolled in a pregnancy study.

V is TRBV11-2 and J is TRBJ1-3; the match to TRBD1 covers 8 bases. Per the germline V gene, CDR1 is SGHAT and CDR2 is FQNNGV. The CDR3 consists of 16 residues. Germline trimming cut 5 bases from V and 5 bases from J; bases unmatched to any gene: 11. This CDR3 reads CASSPRTGIQRNTIYF. In DNA form, the CDR3 reads TGTGCCAGCAGCCCCAGGACAGGGATACAGAGAAACACCATATATTTT.

The J gene is TRBJ1-3, the V gene TRBV6-1, with D uncertain. The length of the CDR3 is 15 residues. The ends were cut back, 2 bases at V and 0 bases at J, with 8 bases in the middle. The germline gives CDR1 MNHNS, CDR2 SASEGT. In DNA, the CDR3 is TGTGCCAGCAGTGAACAACGGGGCTCTGGAAACACCATATATTTT. This gives the protein CASSEQRGSGNTIYF.

This CDR3 reads CASSLLGGTEAFF. The CDR3 DNA sequence: TGTGCCAGCAGTTTACTGGGGGGCACTGAAGCTTTCTTT. The chain is built from TRBV28 and TRBJ1-1; D possibly corresponds to TRBD1 (5 bases). Germline V CDR1 and CDR2: MDHEN, SYDVKM. The V gene lost 2 bases and the J gene lost 4 bases, with 8 bases spanning the gap. The CDR3 length is 13 residues. Looking up the rest from reference TRBV28 and TRBJ1-1 gives the full variable domain: DVKVTQSSRYLVKRTGEKVFLECVQDMDHENMFWYRQDPGLGLRLIYFSYDVKMKEKGDIPEGYSVSREKKERFSLILESASTNQTSMYLCASSLLGGTEAFFGQGTRLTVV.

This chain uses TRBV6-6 with TRBJ2-2; the D is unclear. The CDR3 length is 13 residues. Germline V lookup: CDR1 MNHNY, CDR2 SVGAGI (reference sequence). Trimming removed 7 bases from V and 5 bases from J, with 11 bases in between. The CDR3 coding sequence is TGTGCCAGCACCTCGACTGGGACCGGGGAGCTGTTTTTT. It encodes CASTSTGTGELFF.

The V call is TRBV20-1, the J call TRBJ2-3; the D is unclear. Germline lookup yields CDR1 DFQATT and CDR2 SNEGSKA (reference sequence). The CDR3 contains 11 residues. V was trimmed by 6 bases and J by 9 bases, leaving 13 bases between them. DNA for the CDR3: TGCAGTGCCACCACACGAAACACGCAGTATTTT. Translating gives CSATTRNTQYF.

The chain combines TRBV27 with TRBJ1-2; perhaps TRBD1 as D (5 bases). This CDR3 comprises 13 residues. CDR1 is MNHEY, CDR2 SMNVEV, per germline (reference sequence). V was pared by 5 bases and J by 0 bases, with 7 bases between. In DNA, the CDR3 is TGTGCCAGCAGTGTAGGGGCTAACTATGGCTACACCTTC. Translating gives CASSVGANYGYTF.

This clone was observed a few times. The chain combines TRBV21-1 with TRBJ2-7; TRBD1 was called by the table and not checked on the DNA. TRBV21-1 is assigned pseudogene status. This CDR3 contains 15 residues. The CDR3 sequence: CASSFRGDFPYEQYF. The CDR3 DNA reads as TGTGCCAGCAGCTTCAGGGGCGATTTTCCCTACGAGCAGTACTTC.

The chain links TRBV7-2 to TRBJ2-2; the match to TRBD2 covers 7 bases. This CDR3 is built from 15 residues. The V gene's germline CDR1 is SGHTA and CDR2 FQGNSA. Trimming cost V 4 bases and J 5 bases; bases outside gene matches: 7. In DNA, the CDR3 is TGTGCCAGCAGCTCGACTAGCTCCATTACCGGGGAGCTGTTTTTT. It specifies CASSSTSSITGELFF.

V usage is TRBV14 and J usage is TRBJ2-1, with TRBD2 matching 14 bases. This CDR3 is built from 19 residues. Per the germline V gene, CDR1 is SGHDN and CDR2 is FVKESK. Unmatched junction bases numbered 13, after V lost 3 bases and J lost 6 bases. CDR3 sequence reads: CASSQGLAGEHPRGNEQFF. In DNA form, the CDR3 reads TGTGCCAGCAGCCAGGGACTAGCGGGAGAGCATCCCAGGGGCAATGAGCAGTTCTTC.

The chain links TRBV28 to TRBJ2-7; 10 nucleotides agree with TRBD2. The CDR3 spans 17 residues. Unmatched junction bases numbered 10, after V lost 1 base and J lost 4 bases. Germline CDR1 MDHEN, CDR2 SYDVKM. The CDR3 sequence: CASSLLKIAGGGYEQYF. The CDR3, as DNA: TGTGCCAGCAGTTTATTAAAAATAGCGGGAGGTGGGTACGAGCAGTACTTC.

V gene TRBV2 combines with J gene TRBJ1-1; D might be TRBD1 (6 bases). V lost 6 bases and J 7 bases, leaving 27 bases between the germline ends. The CDR3 is 17 residues long. CDR1 is SNHLY and CDR2 is FYNNEI in the germline V gene. As DNA, the CDR3 is TGTGCCAGCAGGACTGGGGACCGGGACATTGGGGCCCTTGAAGCTTTCTTT. It yields the protein CASRTGDRDIGALEAFF.

The rearrangement uses TRBV27 and TRBJ2-7; D is possibly TRBD2 (6 bases). The germline gives CDR1 MNHEY, CDR2 SMNVEV (reference sequence). Trimming removed 8 bases from V and 3 bases from J, with 14 bases in between. The CDR3 runs 13 residues. DNA for the CDR3: TGTGCCAGCCTCCCAATGGGGGGCTACGAGCAGTACTTC. It encodes CASLPMGGYEQYF.

V and J are TRBV30 and TRBJ2-7, with TRBD2 as a possible D gene (6 bases). With 0 bases removed from V and 3 bases from J, the gap between germline ends came to 12 bases. Germline V CDR1 and CDR2: GTSNPN, SVGIG (reference sequence). There are 14 residues in the CDR3. CDR3 sequence (DNA): TGTGCCTGGAGTGTAACAGCCGGGGGCTACGAGCAGTACTTC. Its protein product is CAWSVTAGGYEQYF. The full variable domain, rest sourced from reference TRBV30 and TRBJ2-7, is SQTIHQWPATLVQPVGSPLSLECTVEGTSNPNLYWYRQAAGRGLQLLFYSVGIGQISSEVPQNLSASRPQDRQFILSSKKLLLSDSGFYLCAWSVTAGGYEQYFGPGTRLTVT.

V and J are TRBV6-5 and TRBJ2-2, with 9 nucleotides matching TRBD1. CDR1 is MNHEY, CDR2 SVGAGI, per germline. The CDR3 loop spans 13 amino acids. V trimming: 9 bases; J trimming: 7 bases; junction bases outside the gene matches: 6. The CDR3 nucleotides read TGTGCCAGTAGAACAGGGGGCGGCGGGGAGCTGTTTTTT. It yields the protein CASRTGGGGELFF.

V usage is TRBV6-6 and J usage is TRBJ2-7; D is uncertain. The CDR3 has 12 residues. The ends were cut back, 2 bases at V and 5 bases at J, with 7 bases in the middle. The V gene's germline CDR1 is MNHNY and CDR2 SVGAGI (reference sequence). The CDR3 DNA follows: TGTGCCAGCAGTTACGTAGTCAACGAGCAGTACTTC. The encoded protein is CASSYVVNEQYF.

This sequence joins TRBV5-4 and TRBJ1-5; D not certain. Germline V gene sequence: CDR1 SGHNT, CDR2 YYREEE (reference sequence). The CDR3 spans 14 residues. The V end was cut by 0 bases, the J end by 0 bases, with 4 bases between. As DNA, the CDR3 is TGTGCCAGCAGCTTGGCAGGTAGCAATCAGCCCCAGCATTTT. This codes for CASSLAGSNQPQHF.

V usage is TRBV2 and J usage is TRBJ1-5; tentative D call: TRBD1 (5 bases). This CDR3 contains 15 residues. The V gene lost 4 bases and the J gene lost 6 bases, with 16 bases spanning the gap. Germline lookup yields CDR1 SNHLY and CDR2 FYNNEI. The CDR3 spells CASSVGQQRSQPQHF. The CDR3, as DNA: TGTGCCAGCAGTGTTGGACAACAAAGGAGTCAGCCCCAGCATTTT.

This chain links TRBV27 with TRBJ2-1; D gene unclear. CDR3 size: 18 residues. Per the germline V gene, CDR1 is MNHEY and CDR2 is SMNVEV (reference sequence). V dropped 3 bases and J dropped 4 bases, with 22 bases sitting between them. CDR3 amino acids: CASSFLRPTSNRYNEQFF. CDR3 nucleotides: TGTGCCAGCAGTTTTTTACGGCCGACAAGCAATAGATACAATGAGCAGTTCTTC.

The rearrangement uses TRBV30 and TRBJ2-3; 11 nucleotides align to TRBD2. J lost 6 bases, V lost 0 bases, and 5 bases had no gene match. This CDR3 contains 15 residues. The germline CDR1 and CDR2 sequences are GTSNPN and SVGIG (reference sequence). Here the CDR3 reads CAWSVQTSGSDTQYF. The CDR3 DNA follows: TGTGCCTGGAGTGTACAAACTAGCGGGAGTGATACGCAGTATTTT.